This TCR beta chain was retrieved from a study of T cell responses to AZD1222 COVID-19 vaccine. Some clones are missing from TCRdb's copy, which holds only in-frame ones; the method was immunoSEQ multiplex PCR. In the table there are tens of thousands of clones, roughly 93% of which are singletons. A word on this clone: The antigen is unknown.

Study-level results: All repertoire sampling was performed exclusively after the peak T cell response. Clonal diversity was possibly underestimated; the donors were predominantly white British and more often female. Baseline seropositivity characterized only a handful of AZD1222 recipients.

The CDR3 spans 13 residues. Germline values: CDR1 KGHSH, CDR2 LQKENI. V was pared by 5 bases and J by 8 bases, with 15 bases between. The chain couples TRBV18 to TRBJ1-1; D is possibly TRBD1 (6 bases). The sequence was obtained from an adult in good health. The sequencing here drew on peripheral blood, taken on day 0 of AZD1222 vaccination. The CDR3 loop reads CASSNDRSREAFF. CDR3 bases: TGTGCCAGCTCAAACGACAGGTCCAGGGAAGCTTTCTTT.